A selection of T cell receptor beta chains follows, all from one sample in a study of cytomegalovirus exposure and HLA in healthy donors. The assay was immunoSEQ multiplex PCR, and TCRdb's table has in-frame clones only and misses some. The sample has 45,000 to 55,000 clones, 60% to 85% seen once. The sample comprised PBMCs. The receptor set was obtained from a man between 25 and 39 years old in good health and CMV-seropositive. Each CDR3 is given without its conserved first and last residue. Each record gives: J gene, V gene, CDR3 protein.

j_call: TRBJ1-2
v_call: TRBV7-9
cdr3_aa: SSRRDRASGYT

j_call: TRBJ2-7
v_call: TRBV11-2
cdr3_aa: ASSLYRERPEQY

j_call: TRBJ2-7
v_call: TRBV7-9
cdr3_aa: ASSSAPGLAPYEQY

j_call: TRBJ1-5
v_call: TRBV18
cdr3_aa: ASSPLGQGNQPQH

j_call: TRBJ2-7
v_call: TRBV6-6
cdr3_aa: ASSYRESYEQY

j_call: TRBJ1-6
v_call: TRBV6-1
cdr3_aa: ASSELPQFPNSPLH

j_call: TRBJ2-7
v_call: TRBV30
cdr3_aa: AWSPGIMGGGVHEQY

j_call: TRBJ1-6
v_call: TRBV6-5
cdr3_aa: ASSFSTGTGGSPLH

j_call: TRBJ2-1
v_call: TRBV29-1
cdr3_aa: SVARGGSYNEQF

j_call: TRBJ2-1
v_call: TRBV19
cdr3_aa: ASSLAGTSGVGRYNEQF

j_call: TRBJ1-1
v_call: TRBV7-8
cdr3_aa: ASSLEGTGVNTEAF

j_call: TRBJ1-5
v_call: TRBV7-2
cdr3_aa: AAAFPSGFNQPQH

j_call: TRBJ2-1
v_call: TRBV4-2
cdr3_aa: ASSPTGNEQF

j_call: TRBJ2-5
v_call: TRBV2
cdr3_aa: ASRRTSGETQY

j_call: TRBJ1-6
v_call: TRBV19
cdr3_aa: ASSIAGGSPLH

j_call: TRBJ2-7
v_call: TRBV5-5
cdr3_aa: ASSLYLGTNYEQY

j_call: TRBJ2-5
v_call: TRBV11-3
cdr3_aa: ASSSGQKAQETQY

j_call: TRBJ2-7
v_call: TRBV30
cdr3_aa: AWSPGTGDDEQY

j_call: TRBJ2-1
v_call: TRBV7-3
cdr3_aa: ASSFTRDRKYNEQF

j_call: TRBJ1-2
v_call: TRBV27
cdr3_aa: ASSLSKSDYGYT

j_call: TRBJ1-1
v_call: TRBV29-1
cdr3_aa: SIDRDMNTEAF

j_call: TRBJ1-5
v_call: TRBV5-6
cdr3_aa: ASSLAPTAAQPQH

j_call: TRBJ1-5
v_call: TRBV6-5
cdr3_aa: ASSYSTQGRGQPQH

j_call: TRBJ2-5
v_call: TRBV29-1
cdr3_aa: SVTPSGVPETQY

j_call: TRBJ2-2
v_call: TRBV25-1
cdr3_aa: ASSEYAGAVAGELF

j_call: TRBJ1-3
v_call: TRBV10-2
cdr3_aa: ASRGSLAGNTIY

j_call: TRBJ1-2
v_call: TRBV18
cdr3_aa: ASSPRDRAGEGYT

j_call: TRBJ2-3
v_call: TRBV27
cdr3_aa: ASSYWGEGMTQY

j_call: TRBJ1-2
v_call: TRBV6-1
cdr3_aa: ASSQGVLGYGYT

j_call: TRBJ2-5
v_call: TRBV30
cdr3_aa: AWSEPGGPWETQY

j_call: TRBJ2-5
v_call: TRBV5-6
cdr3_aa: ASSPWVAGGETQY

j_call: TRBJ1-1
v_call: TRBV19
cdr3_aa: ASSAQGGPKAEAF

j_call: TRBJ2-7
v_call: TRBV14
cdr3_aa: ASSQLPGQGQNEQY

j_call: TRBJ1-5
v_call: TRBV7-6
cdr3_aa: ASSLRANQPQH

j_call: TRBJ2-5
v_call: TRBV11-2
cdr3_aa: ASSSTGGAMWTQY

j_call: TRBJ2-2
v_call: TRBV5-1
cdr3_aa: ASSLASGAPGELF

j_call: TRBJ1-2
v_call: TRBV19
cdr3_aa: ASRGGDRPGGYT

j_call: TRBJ2-7
v_call: TRBV6-5
cdr3_aa: ASRTGDFEQY

j_call: TRBJ2-2
v_call: TRBV15
cdr3_aa: ATSRDWTVNTGELF

j_call: TRBJ2-5
v_call: TRBV23-1
cdr3_aa: ASSQTPGVGETQY

j_call: TRBJ1-5
v_call: TRBV19
cdr3_aa: ASLQGAQPQH

j_call: TRBJ1-1
v_call: TRBV19
cdr3_aa: ASSTFRGQNTEAF

j_call: TRBJ2-2
v_call: TRBV7-6
cdr3_aa: ASSLATPNTGELF

j_call: TRBJ1-1
v_call: TRBV18
cdr3_aa: ASSPQGAANTEAF

j_call: TRBJ1-4
v_call: TRBV19
cdr3_aa: ASSPLVGPEKLF

j_call: TRBJ1-5
v_call: TRBV6-5
cdr3_aa: ASSYGARGQPQH

j_call: TRBJ1-6
v_call: TRBV5-6
cdr3_aa: ASSLAVDSPLH

j_call: TRBJ1-1
v_call: TRBV19
cdr3_aa: ASRASKGAVSQAF

j_call: TRBJ1-6
v_call: TRBV6-5
cdr3_aa: ASSYSGNSPLH

j_call: TRBJ1-2
v_call: TRBV29-1
cdr3_aa: SVETDRGLGYT

j_call: TRBJ2-3
v_call: TRBV4-1
cdr3_aa: ASSPRRLAPTDTQY

j_call: TRBJ2-7
v_call: TRBV7-6
cdr3_aa: ASSSRSGGDRLYEQY

j_call: TRBJ2-7
v_call: TRBV7-8
cdr3_aa: ASSLARVLDRENEQY